The T cell receptor beta chain under discussion was sequenced for a study of siplizumab effects on memory and regulatory T cells. General study findings and limits: There appeared to be greater diversity in naive T cells than in memory cells, and naive T cells seemed major contributors to the alloresponse. Proliferating Tregs from siplizumab cultures lacked functional confirmation of suppression.

The protocol was immunoSEQ multiplex PCR, while the TCRdb copy is restricted to in-frame clones and leaves out a portion. The sample lists over 100,000 clones, about 94% occurring once. Remarks on this clone: Its antigen is currently unknown.

The CDR3 consists of 11 residues. Germline CDR1 is SNHLY and CDR2 is FYNNEI. V was pared by 5 bases and J by 5 bases, with 4 bases between. The receptor was derived from a human donor in good health. V is TRBV2 and J is TRBJ2-1; unclear D gene. The sample was Tregs sorted from blood. The CDR3 nucleotides are TGTGCCAGCAGTACCGACAATGAGCAGTTCTTC. Translation gives CASSTDNEQFF. The full variable domain, with the rest looked up from reference TRBV2 and TRBJ2-1, is EPEVTQTPSHQVTQMGQEVILRCVPISNHLYFYWYRQILGQKVEFLVSFYNNEISEKSEIFDDQFSVERPDGSNFTLKIRSTKLEDSAMYFCASSTDNEQFFGPGTRLTVL.